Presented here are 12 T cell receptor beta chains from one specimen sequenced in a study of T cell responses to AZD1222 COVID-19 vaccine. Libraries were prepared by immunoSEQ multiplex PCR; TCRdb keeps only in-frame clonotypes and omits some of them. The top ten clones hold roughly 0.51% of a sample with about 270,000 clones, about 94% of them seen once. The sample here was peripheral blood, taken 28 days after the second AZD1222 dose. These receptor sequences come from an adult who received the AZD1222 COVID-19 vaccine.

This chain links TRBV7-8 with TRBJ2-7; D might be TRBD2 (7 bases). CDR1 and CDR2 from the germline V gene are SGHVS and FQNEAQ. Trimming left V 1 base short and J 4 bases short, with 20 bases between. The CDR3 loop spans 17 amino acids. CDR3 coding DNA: TGTGCCAGCAGCTTAGGAAGGGGGGGGCGCCTCCTATACGAGCAGTACTTC. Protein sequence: CASSLGRGGRLLYEQYF. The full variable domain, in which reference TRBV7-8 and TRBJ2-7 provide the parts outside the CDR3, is GAGVSQSPRYKVAKRGQDVALRCDPISGHVSLFWYQQALGQGPEFLTYFQNEAQLDKSGLPSDRFFAERPEGSVSTLKIQRTQQEDSAVYLCASSLGRGGRLLYEQYFGPGTRLTVT.

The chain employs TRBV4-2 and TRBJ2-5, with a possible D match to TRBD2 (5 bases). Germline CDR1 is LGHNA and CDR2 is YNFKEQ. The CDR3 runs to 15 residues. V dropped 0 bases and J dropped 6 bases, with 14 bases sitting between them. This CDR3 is CASSQDTAGRKTQYF. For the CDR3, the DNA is TGTGCCAGCAGCCAAGATACCGCGGGCAGGAAGACCCAGTACTTC.

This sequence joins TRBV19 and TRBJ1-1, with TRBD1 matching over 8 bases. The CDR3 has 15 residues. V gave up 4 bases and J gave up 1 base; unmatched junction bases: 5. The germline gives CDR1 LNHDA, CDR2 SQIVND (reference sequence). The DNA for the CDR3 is TGTGCCAGTAGTAAATATACAGGGGGGAACACTGAAGCTTTCTTT. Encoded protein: CASSKYTGGNTEAFF.

The CDR3 coding sequence is TGTGCCAGCAGCCTAGGGGGAATTAATGAAAAACTGTTTTTT. Its translation is CASSLGGINEKLFF. The genes are TRBV3-1 (or the pseudogene TRBV3-2) and TRBJ1-4, with TRBD1 as a possible D gene (6 bases). Germline V lookup: CDR1 LGHDT, CDR2 YNNKEL (reference sequence). This CDR3 is 14 amino acids long. V lost 4 bases and J 4 bases, leaving 10 bases between the germline ends.

The CDR3 spells CASSLEGGPGYTF. CDR3 DNA: TGTGCCAGCAGCCTCGAGGGGGGGCCTGGCTACACCTTC. The chain has TRBV7-9 and TRBJ1-2, with TRBD1 as a possible D gene (6 bases). Germline lookup yields CDR1 SEHNR and CDR2 FQNEAQ (reference sequence). Trimming shortened V by 5 bases and J by 7 bases, and 14 bases separated the two germline ends. The CDR3 extends over 13 amino acids.

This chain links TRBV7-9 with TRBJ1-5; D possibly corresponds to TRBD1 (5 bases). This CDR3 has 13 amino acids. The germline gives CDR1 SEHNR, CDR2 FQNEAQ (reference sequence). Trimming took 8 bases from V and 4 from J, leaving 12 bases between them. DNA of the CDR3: TGTGCCAGCGGGGGAGATAAGAATCAGCCCCAGCATTTT. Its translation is CASGGDKNQPQHF.

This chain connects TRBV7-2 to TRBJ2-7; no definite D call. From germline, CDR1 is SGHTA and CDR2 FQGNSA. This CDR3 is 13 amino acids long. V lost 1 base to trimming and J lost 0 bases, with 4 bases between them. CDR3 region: CASSLDHSYEQYF. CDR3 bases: TGTGCCAGCAGCTTAGACCACTCCTACGAGCAGTACTTC.

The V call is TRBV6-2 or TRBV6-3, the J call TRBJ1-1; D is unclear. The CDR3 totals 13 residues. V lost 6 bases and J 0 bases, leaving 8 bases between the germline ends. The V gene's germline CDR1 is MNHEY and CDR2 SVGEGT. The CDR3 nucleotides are TGTGCCAGCAGCCGTAACTTGAACACTGAAGCTTTCTTT. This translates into CASSRNLNTEAFF.

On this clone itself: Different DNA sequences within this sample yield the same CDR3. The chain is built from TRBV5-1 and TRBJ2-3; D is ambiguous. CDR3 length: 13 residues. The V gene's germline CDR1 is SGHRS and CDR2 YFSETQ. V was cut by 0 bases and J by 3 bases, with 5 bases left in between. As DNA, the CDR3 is TGCGCCAGCAGCTTGGCTGGGACAGATACGCAGTATTTT. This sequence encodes CASSLAGTDTQYF.

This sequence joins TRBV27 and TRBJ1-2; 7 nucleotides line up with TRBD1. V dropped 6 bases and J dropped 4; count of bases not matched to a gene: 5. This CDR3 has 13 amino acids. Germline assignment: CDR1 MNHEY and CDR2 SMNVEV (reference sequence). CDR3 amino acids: CASSPDRTYGYTF. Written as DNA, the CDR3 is TGTGCCAGCAGCCCGGACAGGACCTATGGCTACACCTTC.

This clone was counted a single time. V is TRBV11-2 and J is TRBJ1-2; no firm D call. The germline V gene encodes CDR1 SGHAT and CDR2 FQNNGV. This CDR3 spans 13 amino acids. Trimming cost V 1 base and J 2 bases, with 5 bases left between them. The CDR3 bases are TGTGCCAGCAGCTTAGGACGGAACTATGGCTACACCTTC. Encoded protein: CASSLGRNYGYTF.

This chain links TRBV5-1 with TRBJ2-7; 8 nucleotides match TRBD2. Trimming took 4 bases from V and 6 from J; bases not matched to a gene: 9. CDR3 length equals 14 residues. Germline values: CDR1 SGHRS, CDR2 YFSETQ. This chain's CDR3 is CASSSRTSQGEQYF. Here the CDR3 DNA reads TGCGCCAGCAGCAGCCGGACTAGCCAAGGCGAGCAGTACTTC. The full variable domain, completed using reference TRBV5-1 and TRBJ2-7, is KAGVTQTPRYLIKTRGQQVTLSCSPISGHRSVSWYQQTPGQGLQFLFEYFSETQRNKGNFPGRFSGRQFSNSRSEMNVSTLELGDSALYLCASSSRTSQGEQYFGPGTRLTVT.